Below are 16 T cell receptor beta chains sequenced from a single sample in a study of blood T cell repertoires in COVID-19. Profiling relied on immunoSEQ multiplex PCR, and the TCRdb table lists in-frame clones only, not all of them. The data show 380,000 or so clones, with around 87% seen just once and 1% to 1.5% held by the top ten. Input material: PBMCs or T cells enriched from blood (not recorded which). These receptors were taken from a man under 40 who had recovered from COVID-19.

The chain has TRBV5-4 and TRBJ1-4; TRBD1 matches at 10 bases. The germline V gene has CDR1 SGHNT and CDR2 YYREEE (reference sequence). V lost 4 bases, J lost 8 bases, and 5 bases stayed unmatched. This CDR3 is 14 amino acids long. CDR3 bases: TGTGCCAGCAGCCCGGACAGGGGGGAAGAAAAACTGTTTTTT. Its protein is CASSPDRGEEKLFF.

The gene calls are TRBV2 and TRBJ1-5; D call uncertain. Germline V gene sequence: CDR1 SNHLY, CDR2 FYNNEI. The CDR3 spans 15 residues. V lost 3 bases and J 4 bases, leaving 13 bases between the germline ends. The CDR3 DNA follows: TGTGCCAGCAGTGAGCAGGCACAGAGTAATCAGCCCCAGCATTTT. It is translated as CASSEQAQSNQPQHF.

The chain uses TRBV3-1 (or the pseudogene TRBV3-2) and TRBJ1-1; 8 positions match TRBD1. The CDR3 covers 13 residues. V was pared by 8 bases and J by 5 bases, with 7 bases of the junction left unmatched. CDR1 is LGHDT and CDR2 is YNNKEL in the germline V gene (reference sequence). CDR3 residues: CASGQGLGTEAFF. Here the CDR3 DNA reads TGTGCCAGCGGACAGGGCTTAGGTACTGAAGCTTTCTTT.

The chain recombines TRBV27 with TRBJ2-1; D perhaps matches TRBD2 (6 bases). This CDR3 spans 13 amino acids. With 5 bases removed from V and 4 bases from J, the gap between germline ends came to 9 bases. The germline gives CDR1 MNHEY, CDR2 SMNVEV (reference sequence). CDR3 nucleotide sequence: TGTGCCAGCAGTCGTGGGGGGTACAATGAGCAGTTCTTC. Its translation is CASSRGGYNEQFF.

The chain carries TRBV7-9 and TRBJ2-7; TRBD2 agrees at 7 bases. V lost 2 bases to trimming and J lost 3 bases; unmatched junction nucleotides: 4. This CDR3 comprises 14 residues. Germline CDR1 and CDR2: SEHNR and FQNEAQ (reference sequence). The DNA for the CDR3 is TGTGCCAGCAGCTTACCGGGGGGAGTCTACGAGCAGTACTTC. Its protein product is CASSLPGGVYEQYF.

The chain employs TRBV7-9 and TRBJ1-2; possible D gene TRBD1, 6 bases. Germline V gene lookup returns CDR1 SEHNR and CDR2 FQNEAQ (reference sequence). This CDR3 contains 16 residues. V lost 5 bases and J 3 bases, leaving 19 bases between the germline ends. CDR3 nucleotide sequence: TGTGCCAGCAGCCCCGGGAACAGGGAAACGGACTATGGCTACACCTTC. It codes for CASSPGNRETDYGYTF.

The table lists this clone with a few counts. The CDR3 reads CASSQADRGFTEAFF. The CDR3 bases are TGCGCCAGCAGCCAAGCGGACAGGGGATTCACTGAAGCTTTCTTT. This chain connects TRBV4-1 to TRBJ1-1, with 9 bases fitting TRBD1. The CDR3 runs 15 residues. Trimming cost V 1 base and J 4 bases; bases outside gene matches: 4. Germline V gives CDR1 MGHRA, CDR2 YSYEKL.

The chain recombines TRBV9 with TRBJ2-3; 8 bases match TRBD2. In germline, CDR1 is SGDLS, CDR2 YYNGEE. V was pared by 4 bases and J by 1 base, with 11 bases of the junction left unmatched. The CDR3 is 17 residues long. The CDR3 DNA follows: TGTGCCAGCAGCCCCCGGGGACTAGTTCGCGGCACAGATACGCAGTATTTT. This translates into CASSPRGLVRGTDTQYF. Looking up the rest from reference TRBV9 and TRBJ2-3 gives the full variable domain: DSGVTQTPKHLITATGQRVTLRCSPRSGDLSVYWYQQSLDQGLQFLIQYYNGEERAKGNILERFSAQQFPDLHSELNLSSLELGDSALYFCASSPRGLVRGTDTQYFGPGTRLTVL.

This chain links TRBV6-5 with TRBJ2-7; possibly TRBD1 for D (6 bases). With 6 bases removed from V and 1 base from J, the gap between germline ends came to 16 bases. The CDR3 loop spans 15 amino acids. CDR1 is MNHEY, CDR2 SVGAGI, per germline. The CDR3 DNA is TGTGCCAGCAGCCCCACAGGGAAAGTATCCTACGAGCAGTACTTC. It codes for CASSPTGKVSYEQYF.

The J gene is TRBJ1-3, the V gene TRBV21-1; TRBD1 reflects the table's D call only, with no check against the DNA. TRBV21-1 is a pseudogene locus. This CDR3 region has 15 residues. The CDR3 DNA reads as TGTGCCCTTGCCGGGACAGAGTCTCCTGGAAACACCATATATTTT. Translated, it gives CALAGTESPGNTIYF.

The genes are TRBV6-1 and TRBJ1-2; D not resolved. This CDR3 has 12 residues. Germline CDR1 is MNHNS and CDR2 is SASEGT. V shed 2 bases and J shed 5 bases, with 6 bases lying between them. CDR3 nucleotide sequence: TGTGCCAGCAGTGAAAGAGTATATGGCTACACCTTC. It is translated as CASSERVYGYTF.

The chain employs TRBV10-3 and TRBJ1-4, with a weak D call TRBD1 (5 bases). Between the trimmed V and J ends, which lost 3 bases and 7 bases, there was a span of 6 bases. The CDR3 loop spans 12 amino acids. Germline values: CDR1 ENHRY, CDR2 SYGVKD. The CDR3 bases are TGTGCCATCAGTGAAGGGGTTGAAAAACTGTTTTTT. This sequence encodes CAISEGVEKLFF.

The table lists this clone with a count of one. This rearrangement joins TRBV7-6 to TRBJ1-1; no firm D call. Germline V gene sequence: CDR1 SGHVS, CDR2 FNYEAQ. The CDR3 loop spans 14 amino acids. V lost 5 bases and J lost 0, with 10 bases in between. CDR3 nucleotides: TGTGCCAGCAGCCGGGCGGGCTTGAACACTGAAGCTTTCTTT. Protein sequence: CASSRAGLNTEAFF. Variable domain in full (rest from reference TRBV7-6 and TRBJ1-1): GAGVSQSPRYKVTKRGQDVALRCDPISGHVSLYWYRQALGQGPEFLTYFNYEAQQDKSGLPNDRFSAERPEGSISTLTIQRTEQRDSAMYRCASSRAGLNTEAFFGQGTRLTVV.

The rearrangement joins TRBV5-1 to TRBJ2-3; weak D call: TRBD2 (6 bases). This CDR3 spans 17 amino acids. The germline gives CDR1 SGHRS, CDR2 YFSETQ. Trimming cost V 0 bases and J 3 bases, with 17 bases left between them. In DNA form, the CDR3 reads TGCGCCAGCAGCTTGGACCCAGCTAGCGTCGGAACAGATACGCAGTATTTT. As protein: CASSLDPASVGTDTQYF.

V is TRBV7-6 and J is TRBJ1-6; the match to TRBD1 covers 7 bases. V shed 4 bases and J 6 bases; nucleotides not matched to a gene: 6. CDR1 and CDR2 from the germline V gene are SGHVS and FNYEAQ. This CDR3 spans 15 amino acids. In nucleotides, the CDR3 is TGTGCCAGCAGCTCCCAGGGGGTGATTAATTCACCCCTCCACTTT. Translated: CASSSQGVINSPLHF.

CDR3 protein: CASSVGGVDTLQYF. The CDR3 nucleotides read TGTGCCAGCAGCGTAGGTGGGGTGGACACTTTACAGTATTTT. The chain couples TRBV9 to TRBJ2-3, with a weak D call TRBD1 (5 bases). V shed 0 bases and J shed 12 bases, with 17 bases lying between them. The CDR3 length is 14 residues. Germline assignment: CDR1 SGDLS and CDR2 YYNGEE.